Below, 10 T cell receptor beta chains from the same sample are listed, as sequenced in a study of cytomegalovirus exposure and HLA in healthy donors. A multiplex PCR was run with 60 Vbeta primers and 13 Jbeta primers. Clones were sequenced by immunoSEQ multiplex PCR, and TCRdb holds only the in-frame ones, with some missing. The sample has roughly 150,000 clones, around 74% seen once. Sequenced: PBMCs. These TCRs come from a man aged 18-30 years in good health and CMV-seronegative.

The J gene is TRBJ2-1, the V gene TRBV7-2; 11 bases fit TRBD2. J was trimmed by 11 bases and V by 3 bases; bases with no gene match: 15. The CDR3 is 17 residues long. Germline CDR1 reads SGHTA; CDR2 reads FQGNSA. CDR3 sequence (DNA): TGTGCCAGCAGCTTGTCCGACTTAGCGGGAGGGCCTCGTAAGCAGTTCTTC. Protein sequence: CASSLSDLAGGPRKQFF.

The V and J genes are TRBV6-6 and TRBJ1-3; 12 nucleotides align to TRBD1. The CDR3 is 15 amino acids. Germline CDR1 reads MNHNY; CDR2 reads SVGAGI (reference sequence). Trimming removed 8 bases from V and 4 bases from J; junction bases left unmatched: 6. In DNA, the CDR3 is TGTGCCAGCGGTTCGGGACAGGGGGCAGGAAACACCATATATTTT. Translating gives CASGSGQGAGNTIYF.

This chain joins TRBV4-3 and TRBJ2-7, with 9 bases lining up with TRBD2. Germline values: CDR1 LGHNA, CDR2 YSLEER. The CDR3 is 14 residues long. The V gene end was trimmed by 0 bases and the J gene end by 3 bases; junction bases not matched to a gene: 0. The CDR3, as DNA: TGCGCCAGCAGCCAAGAGACTAGCGGCTACGAGCAGTACTTC. It yields the protein CASSQETSGYEQYF.

This rearrangement joins TRBV28 to TRBJ2-3; possible D gene TRBD1, 6 bases. V shed 6 bases and J shed 4 bases, with 17 bases lying between them. The CDR3 has 15 amino acids. Germline V gene sequence: CDR1 MDHEN, CDR2 SYDVKM. The CDR3 loop is CASRGTNYVADTQYF. The DNA for the CDR3 is TGTGCCAGCAGGGGGACAAACTACGTGGCAGATACGCAGTATTTT.

This clone was seen only a few times. The chain joins TRBV5-6 to TRBJ2-7; tentative D call: TRBD2 (6 bases). The CDR3 covers 17 residues. Germline assignment: CDR1 SGHDT and CDR2 YYEEEE. The V end lost 5 bases, the J end lost 1 base, and 22 bases lay between the germline ends. DNA of the CDR3: TGTGCCAGCAGACCTGACGGCACGGGACTCTTTTCCTACGAGCAGTACTTC. This encodes CASRPDGTGLFSYEQYF.

The chain joins TRBV15 to TRBJ2-5, with TRBD2 identical over 8 bases. The DNA end is more similar to TRBJ2-7, so the J call may be wrong. The CDR3 spans 16 residues. Germline V gene sequence: CDR1 LNHNV, CDR2 YYDKDF (reference sequence). The DNA of the CDR3 is TGTGCCACCAGCAGGGAAACGGGGACGGGGGGGGACGAGCAGTACTTC. This gives the protein CATSRETGTGGDEQYF.

This clone was observed a single time. This sequence joins TRBV9 and TRBJ2-3, with 9 bases that match TRBD2. CDR1 and CDR2 from the germline V gene are SGDLS and YYNGEE. The CDR3 totals 16 residues. V dropped 4 bases and J dropped 2; count of bases not matched to a gene: 8. The CDR3 nucleotides are TGTGCCAGCAGCTCCGGGCTAGCGGGGTTCACAGATACGCAGTATTTT. It codes for CASSSGLAGFTDTQYF.

About this clone itself: Different DNA sequences within this sample yield the same CDR3. The V gene is TRBV4-3, the J gene TRBJ2-6; D is perhaps TRBD2 (5 bases). This CDR3 is built from 16 residues. Germline V gene lookup returns CDR1 LGHNA and CDR2 YSLEER. V lost 0 bases to trimming and J lost 1 base, with 7 bases between them. In DNA, the CDR3 is TGCGCCAGCAGCCAAGATCGGGGTTCTGGGGCCAACGTCCTGACTTTC. This codes for CASSQDRGSGANVLTF.

The J gene is TRBJ1-1, the V gene TRBV13; D is unresolved. Germline V lookup: CDR1 PRHDT, CDR2 FYEKMQ (reference sequence). Deletions cut 3 bases from V and 3 bases from J, with 11 bases between. CDR3 size: 14 residues. CDR3 loop: CASSFGPGDTEAFF. The CDR3 DNA sequence: TGTGCCAGCAGCTTCGGACCCGGGGACACTGAAGCTTTCTTT.

The J gene is TRBJ1-2, the V gene TRBV28; 7 positions agree with TRBD1. V was clipped by 5 bases and J by 0 bases; unmatched bases: 3. The germline gives CDR1 MDHEN, CDR2 SYDVKM. The CDR3 covers 14 residues. This CDR3 reads CASSGTEANYGYTF. The CDR3 DNA reads as TGTGCCAGCAGTGGGACAGAAGCTAACTATGGCTACACCTTC.